This TCR beta chain was sequenced during a study of OX40 agonist ivuxolimab in advanced cancers. Study background: The patients got ivuxolimab, which is an agonistic anti-OX40 (CD134) antibody. The study gave patients intravenous ivuxolimab at 0.01 to 10 mg/kg every 2 weeks. Study findings and constraints: At 0.1 to 3.0 mg/kg, CD4+ and CD8+ blood T cells expanded clonally by week 6.

V lost 1 base and J lost 0, with 9 bases in between. The germline V gene encodes CDR1 MGHRA and CDR2 YSYEKL. The CDR3 has 15 residues. If patients had autoimmune disease history or systemic immunosuppression, they were excluded. The table came from immunoSEQ multiplex PCR; TCRdb's copy has only in-frame clones and leaves some out. This sample has fewer than 25,000 clones; around 85% occur once, and the top ten carry about 15%. Details on this clone: Its antigen is unidentified.

This receptor was identified in an adult with an advanced solid tumor such as melanoma, head and neck, liver or kidney cancer. The J gene is TRBJ1-2, the V gene TRBV4-1; D not certain. The sample consisted of CD4+ or CD8+ T cells sorted from blood, taken in a trial of the OX40 agonist ivuxolimab. The CDR3 protein is CASSQGRGANYGYTF. The CDR3 DNA reads as TGCGCCAGCAGCCAAGGTCGCGGAGCTAACTATGGCTACACCTTC.